This TCR beta chain was sequenced for a study of blood T cell repertoires in COVID-19. Study summary: The samples span acute and convalescent COVID-19 from the United States, Italy and Spain.

Authors' analysis steps: Estimated nucleated cell counts came from reference gene primer amplification. This table comes from immunoSEQ multiplex PCR, and its TCRdb copy is limited to in-frame clones, with some not included. V and J calls and clone size are those listed in that table; D and trimming were worked out from the DNA. The table lists around 130,000 clones, around 80% of them singletons. V lost 3 bases, J lost 3 bases, and 17 bases stayed unmatched. Germline-derived CDR1 and CDR2 are DFQATT and SNEGSKA (reference sequence). This CDR3 is built from 18 residues. This TCR came from a woman aged 55-70 years with acute or convalescent COVID-19. The chain joins TRBV20-1 to TRBJ2-3; 8 nucleotides line up with TRBD2. The sequenced material came from peripheral blood. CDR3 DNA sequence: TGCAGTGCTAGTCCCCCACTTGGAAGCGGGGGCCCAACAGATACGCAGTATTTT. Amino acids: CSASPPLGSGGPTDTQYF.